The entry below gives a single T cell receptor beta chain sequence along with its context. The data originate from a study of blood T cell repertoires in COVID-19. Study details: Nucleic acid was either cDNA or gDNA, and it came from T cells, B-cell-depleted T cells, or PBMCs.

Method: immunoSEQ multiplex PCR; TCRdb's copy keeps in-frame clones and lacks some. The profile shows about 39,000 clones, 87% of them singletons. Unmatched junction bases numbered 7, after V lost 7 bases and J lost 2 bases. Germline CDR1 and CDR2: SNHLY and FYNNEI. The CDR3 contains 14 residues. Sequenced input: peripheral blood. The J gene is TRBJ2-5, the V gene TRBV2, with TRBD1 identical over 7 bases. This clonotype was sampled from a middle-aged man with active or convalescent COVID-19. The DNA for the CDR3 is TGTGCCAGCAAGACAGGGAAGGGGCAAGAGACCCAGTACTTC. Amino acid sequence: CASKTGKGQETQYF.